The 15 T cell receptor beta chains in this list originate from one sample, sequenced in a study of somatic mutations in cytotoxic T cells in rheumatoid arthritis. Clones were read by immunoSEQ multiplex PCR, and TCRdb kept only the in-frame ones, dropping some. In the table there are approximately 12,000 clones, roughly 74% of which are singletons. The specimen was CD8+ T cells sorted from blood. The receptors come from an adult with rheumatoid arthritis.

The chain joins TRBV7-9 to TRBJ2-5; 12 nucleotides align to TRBD2. TRBJ2-7 explains the end of the DNA better; the J call may be wrong. The V gene's germline CDR1 is SEHNR and CDR2 FQNEAQ (reference sequence). CDR3 length: 16 amino acids. The CDR3 DNA sequence: TGTGCCAGCAGCTCGACGACTAGCGGGAGCTCCTACGAGCAGTACTTC. As protein: CASSSTTSGSSYEQYF.

The chain couples TRBV4-1 to TRBJ1-5; no reliable D call. V was cut by 0 bases and J by 4 bases, with 13 bases left in between. Germline V gene sequence: CDR1 MGHRA, CDR2 YSYEKL. The CDR3 loop spans 16 amino acids. The CDR3 DNA reads TGCGCCAGCAGCCAAGATCTCTGGGGATCAAATCAGCCCCAGCATTTT. Its translation: CASSQDLWGSNQPQHF.

This clone was observed once. The junction departs from the called germline gene at one end, perhaps through a read error. The chain employs TRBV7-3 and TRBJ2-2; D ambiguous. The CDR3 loop spans 14 amino acids. Germline V lookup: CDR1 SGHTA, CDR2 FQGTGA. The CDR3 coding sequence is TGTGCCAACAGCTTAGACGCCTACACCGGGGAGCTGTTTTTT. Amino acids: CANSLDAYTGELFF.

The chain joins TRBV29-1 to TRBJ2-2; 9 bases map to TRBD2. Trimming took 3 bases from V and 4 from J; bases not matched to a gene: 6. Per germline, CDR1 SQVTM and CDR2 ANQGSEA. The CDR3 consists of 15 residues. CDR3 residues: CSVEGLAGLTGELFF. DNA for the CDR3: TGCAGCGTTGAGGGGCTAGCGGGACTCACCGGGGAGCTGTTTTTT.

The rearrangement links TRBV7-6 to TRBJ1-2; no clear D. CDR1 SGHVS and CDR2 FNYEAQ come from the germline V gene. The CDR3 consists of 12 residues. The V end lost 8 bases, the J end lost 7 bases, and 14 bases lay between the germline ends. The CDR3 protein is CASGRVASGYTF. DNA for the CDR3: TGTGCCAGCGGTAGGGTTGCGAGTGGCTACACCTTC.

The J gene is TRBJ2-1, the V gene TRBV11-2, with D possibly being TRBD2 (7 bases). The CDR3 extends over 17 amino acids. The germline V and J ends were trimmed by 2 bases and 0 bases, with 14 bases remaining between them. Looked up from germline, CDR1 is SGHAT and CDR2 is FQNNGV. CDR3 nucleotide sequence: TGTGCCAGCAGCTTAAGGGGGGGAGGGGGCTCCTACAATGAGCAGTTCTTC. Protein sequence: CASSLRGGGGSYNEQFF.

This clone was found once. This rearrangement joins TRBV10-2 to TRBJ2-3; 15 nucleotides agree with TRBD2. Germline CDR1 WSHSY, CDR2 SAAADI. The ends lost 6 bases at V and 4 bases at J; junction bases unmatched: 17. The CDR3 sequence is 20 residues long. The CDR3, as DNA: TGCGCCAGCAGCGCTCTTCGTGGACTAGCGGGAGGGCCGCTATCAGATACGCAGTATTTT. The encoded protein is CASSALRGLAGGPLSDTQYF.

This clone turned up a few times. This chain uses TRBV29-1 with TRBJ1-1; 7 nucleotides line up with TRBD1. V dropped 4 bases and J dropped 1; count of bases not matched to a gene: 3. The CDR3 is 13 amino acids. The germline V gene encodes CDR1 SQVTM and CDR2 ANQGSEA. Here the CDR3 reads CSVGEGANTEAFF. The CDR3 nucleotides read TGCAGCGTTGGAGAGGGGGCGAACACTGAAGCTTTCTTT.

The J gene is TRBJ2-7, the V gene TRBV28; the D is unclear. The CDR3 is 14 residues long. Germline lookup yields CDR1 MDHEN and CDR2 SYDVKM. V was clipped by 7 bases and J by 2 bases, with 15 bases between them. CDR3 residues: CASNPAGVPYEQYF. The CDR3 coding sequence is TGTGCCAGCAATCCAGCCGGAGTGCCCTACGAGCAGTACTTC.

This chain uses TRBV2 with TRBJ1-3; D remains unclear. This CDR3 has 17 amino acids. From germline, CDR1 is SNHLY and CDR2 FYNNEI. V was trimmed by 3 bases and J by 4 bases, leaving 19 bases between them. The CDR3 loop reads CASSEAYHYTSGNTIYF. The CDR3 nucleotides read TGTGCCAGCAGTGAGGCGTATCACTACACGAGCGGAAACACCATATATTTT.

The rearrangement uses TRBV21-1 and TRBJ2-5; the table's D call of TRBD2 was not tested on the DNA. TRBV21-1 is flagged as a pseudogene. The CDR3 is made up of 14 amino acids. CDR3 region: CASSKAIGGETQYF. CDR3 coding DNA: TGTGCCAGCAGCAAAGCTATCGGGGGGGAGACCCAGTACTTC.

This chain's CDR3 is CASSFGLPGELFF. Written as DNA, the CDR3 is TGTGCCAGCAGTTTTGGACTTCCCGGGGAGCTGTTTTTT. The rearrangement links TRBV27 to TRBJ2-2; a weak D match, TRBD2 (5 bases). This CDR3 contains 13 residues. Trimming removed 3 bases from V and 6 bases from J, with 8 bases in between. The germline CDR1 and CDR2 sequences are MNHEY and SMNVEV (reference sequence).

This clone rates as large (0.1 to 1%). CDR3 coding DNA: TGTGCCAGTAGTATAATAGCGGGAGGGCCTCACGAGCAGTACTTC. It translates to CASSIIAGGPHEQYF. The V gene is TRBV19, the J gene TRBJ2-7; TRBD2 matches 11 bases. The J segment lost 5 bases and the V segment lost 2 bases, leaving 5 bases of the junction unmatched. The CDR3 extends over 15 amino acids. CDR1 is LNHDA, CDR2 SQIVND, per germline (reference sequence).

The chain employs TRBV30 and TRBJ1-2, with a tentative D call TRBD1 (6 bases). V was trimmed by 3 bases and J by 5 bases, leaving 19 bases between them. The CDR3 has 15 amino acids. Looked up from germline, CDR1 is GTSNPN and CDR2 is SVGIG (reference sequence). The CDR3 coding sequence is TGTGCCTGGAGAGAACAGGGCCACTTAGGATATGGCTACACCTTC. Protein product: CAWREQGHLGYGYTF. The full variable domain, rest sourced from reference TRBV30 and TRBJ1-2, is SQTIHQWPATLVQPVGSPLSLECTVEGTSNPNLYWYRQAAGRGLQLLFYSVGIGQISSEVPQNLSASRPQDRQFILSSKKLLLSDSGFYLCAWREQGHLGYGYTFGSGTRLTVV.

The chain recombines TRBV15 with TRBJ2-5, with D perhaps assigned TRBD1 or TRBD2 (8 bases each). CDR1 is LNHNV and CDR2 is YYDKDF in the germline V gene (reference sequence). The CDR3 loop spans 16 amino acids. Trimming cost V 0 bases and J 4 bases, with 15 bases left between them. CDR3 sequence reads: CATSRDSGTGRETQYF. In nucleotides, the CDR3 is TGTGCCACCAGCAGAGATAGCGGGACAGGACGAGAGACCCAGTACTTC.